Presented here are 17 T cell receptor beta chains from one specimen sequenced in a study of T cells in Graves' hyperthyroidism and ophthalmopathy. It was RNA transcripts that yielded the amplified TCR beta CDR3 regions. A set of HTBI primers served as the primers for a first-round RT-PCR of the TCR CDR3. TCRdb reprocessed the multiplex PCR reads via MiXCR and lists one record per CDR3 protein. The sample consists of hundreds of thousands of distinct CDR3 sequences, about 14% of them appearing once. Sequenced: blood. Every receptor here comes from a woman younger than 35 with Graves' hyperthyroidism.

The chain links TRBV27 to TRBJ1-5; D unclear. Germline assignment: CDR1 MNHEY and CDR2 SMNVEV (reference sequence). This CDR3 spans 14 amino acids. With 8 bases removed from V and 2 bases from J, the gap between germline ends came to 13 bases. CDR3 protein: CASGTGRGNQPQHF. The CDR3 DNA reads as TGTGCCAGCGGAACCGGGAGGGGCAATCAGCCCCAGCATTTT.

This clonotype was found many times. The chain employs TRBV12-3 or TRBV12-4 and TRBJ1-5; TRBD1 is a possible D gene (5 bases). The CDR3 totals 15 residues. Trimming stripped 4 bases from V and 7 bases from J, with 17 bases between. In DNA, the CDR3 is TGTGCCAGCAGTTCCACCATGGACACACGACAGCCCCAGCATTTT. Its protein product is CASSSTMDTRQPQHF.

This clonotype was seen only a few times. The CDR3 spells CSAQQGGNQPQHF. The CDR3 DNA follows: TGCAGTGCCCAACAGGGGGGCAATCAGCCCCAGCATTTT. This chain connects TRBV20-1 to TRBJ1-5; 8 bases match TRBD1. This CDR3 contains 13 residues. The V gene end was trimmed by 6 bases and the J gene end by 2 bases; junction bases not matched to a gene: 3. Germline-derived CDR1 and CDR2 are DFQATT and SNEGSKA (reference sequence).

V gene TRBV28 combines with J gene TRBJ2-2, with TRBD2 as a possible D gene (5 bases). V gave up 6 bases and J gave up 0 bases, with 11 bases separating them. There are 15 residues in the CDR3. The germline V gene encodes CDR1 MDHEN and CDR2 SYDVKM. The CDR3 region is CASRPDYSNTGELFF. The CDR3 coding sequence is TGTGCCAGCAGACCTGACTATTCGAACACCGGGGAGCTGTTTTTT.

This clonotype was detected many times. This chain connects TRBV2 to TRBJ2-2, with D possibly being TRBD1 or TRBD2 (5 bases each). The CDR3 is 14 residues long. Deletions cut 5 bases from V and 3 bases from J, with 10 bases between. Per the germline V gene, CDR1 is SNHLY and CDR2 is FYNNEI. DNA for the CDR3: TGTGCCAGCAGTCGGGACGGCTACACCGGGGAGCTGTTTTTT. It encodes CASSRDGYTGELFF.

This chain connects TRBV12-3 or TRBV12-4 to TRBJ2-7; TRBD2 aligns across 11 bases. The CDR3 runs to 16 residues. After removal of 5 bases from V and 0 bases from J, the junction contained 6 bases not matched to a gene. The CDR3 nucleotides read TGTGCCAGCAGTCGACTAGCGGGGCAGAGCTCCTACGAGCAGTACTTC. Translation: CASSRLAGQSSYEQYF.

DNA for the CDR3: TGCAGTGCTAGGGGACTAGCGGTATACGCCGGGGAGCTGTTTTTT. It is translated as CSARGLAVYAGELFF. This chain connects TRBV20-1 to TRBJ2-2; 11 bases are shared with TRBD2. Germline V gene data show CDR1 as DFQATT and CDR2 as SNEGSKA (reference sequence). This CDR3 spans 15 amino acids. V shed 3 bases and J 6 bases; nucleotides not matched to a gene: 6.

The chain couples TRBV7-9 to TRBJ2-2; 7 positions match TRBD2. Looked up from germline, CDR1 is SEHNR and CDR2 is FQNEAQ (reference sequence). With 2 bases clipped from V and 0 bases from J, the junction kept 9 bases outside the gene matches. The CDR3 sequence is 18 residues long. CDR3 protein: CASSLRSSSGTNTGELFF. CDR3 DNA: TGTGCCAGCAGCTTACGCTCGTCTAGCGGAACGAACACCGGGGAGCTGTTTTTT.

This clonotype was seen many times. The chain links TRBV11-2 to TRBJ2-7; a possible D gene is TRBD2 (6 bases). V lost 2 bases, J lost 3 bases, and 11 bases lay in between. The CDR3 consists of 14 residues. CDR1 is SGHAT and CDR2 is FQNNGV in the germline V gene. The CDR3 region is CASSLPDGSYEQYF. For the CDR3, the DNA is TGTGCCAGCAGCTTACCCGACGGGAGCTACGAGCAGTACTTC. Filled out from reference TRBV11-2 and TRBJ2-7, the complete variable domain reads EAGVAQSPRYKIIEKRQSVAFWCNPISGHATLYWYQQILGQGPKLLIQFQNNGVVDDSQLPKDRFSAERLKGVDSTLKIQPAKLEDSAVYLCASSLPDGSYEQYFGPGTRLTVT.

This clonotype was found many times. The rearrangement joins TRBV7-2 to TRBJ2-2; TRBD1 matches 7 bases. From germline, CDR1 is SGHTA and CDR2 FQGNSA. This CDR3 region has 17 residues. V was clipped by 5 bases and J by 4 bases; unmatched bases: 13. The CDR3, as DNA: TGTGCCAGCAGCCGCCGAGAGGGCAGGGGGAGCACCGGGGAGCTGTTTTTT. As protein: CASSRREGRGSTGELFF. Supplemented by reference TRBV7-2 and TRBJ2-2, the full variable domain reads GAGVSQSPSNKVTEKGKDVELRCDPISGHTALYWYRQSLGQGLEFLIYFQGNSAPDKSGLPSDRFSAERTGGSVSTLTIQRTQQEDSAVYLCASSRREGRGSTGELFFGEGSRLTVL.

This clonotype showed up just a few times. The chain couples TRBV7-8 to TRBJ2-4; TRBD2 matches at 8 bases. Germline assignment: CDR1 SGHVS and CDR2 FQNEAQ. Trimming took 3 bases from V and 1 from J; bases not matched to a gene: 11. This CDR3 is 18 amino acids long. CDR3 DNA sequence: TGTGCCAGCAGCTTGACAGCGGGGGAAAGAATTGCCAAAAACATTCAGTACTTC. Translating it yields CASSLTAGERIAKNIQYF.

This clonotype was counted many times. The chain links TRBV2 to TRBJ1-6; D gene unclear. Germline V gives CDR1 SNHLY, CDR2 FYNNEI. V was trimmed by 3 bases and J by 11 bases, leaving 11 bases between them. This CDR3 spans 13 amino acids. The CDR3 nucleotides are TGTGCCAGCAGTGATCGGGCCAAGCCACCCCTCCACTTT. Its translation: CASSDRAKPPLHF.

The rearrangement uses TRBV6-5 and TRBJ2-5, with D maybe TRBD1 (6 bases). The CDR3 loop spans 17 amino acids. CDR1 MNHEY and CDR2 SVGAGI come from the germline V gene. The V end lost 0 bases, the J end lost 7 bases, and 21 bases lay between the germline ends. The chain's CDR3 is CASSYSIPRDTQGTQYF. CDR3 coding DNA: TGTGCCAGCAGTTACTCGATTCCCCGGGACACCCAGGGGACCCAGTACTTC.

The rearrangement uses TRBV19 and TRBJ2-2; D ambiguous. Trimming pared 3 bases from V and 4 bases from J, leaving 15 bases between. CDR1 LNHDA and CDR2 SQIVND come from the germline V gene (reference sequence). The CDR3 loop spans 16 amino acids. This CDR3 is CASSIGRLTGTGELFF. In DNA form, the CDR3 reads TGTGCCAGTAGTATCGGACGCCTTACGGGCACCGGGGAGCTGTTTTTT.

Many counts were recorded for this clonotype. This sequence joins TRBV11-2 and TRBJ1-2; 7 bases are a match to TRBD1. Germline V CDR1 and CDR2: SGHAT, FQNNGV. CDR3 length: 15 amino acids. The J segment lost 4 bases and the V segment lost 5 bases, leaving 10 bases of the junction unmatched. The CDR3 reads CASSPSGTAIYGYTF. CDR3 coding DNA: TGTGCCAGCAGCCCTTCCGGGACAGCGATCTATGGCTACACCTTC.

In this sample, this clonotype turned up a few times. V and J are TRBV5-8 and TRBJ1-2, with TRBD1 matching over 7 bases. J gave up 8 bases and V 2 bases, and 12 bases lay outside the gene matches. The CDR3 loop spans 15 amino acids. From germline, CDR1 is SGHTS and CDR2 YDEGEE. DNA for the CDR3: TGTGCCAGCAGCTTCCCTACAGGGGTCGATGTCGGCTACACCTTC. It is translated as CASSFPTGVDVGYTF.

This clonotype was seen a few times. Here the CDR3 reads CASRVTDNSPLHF. CDR3 in DNA: TGTGCCAGCAGGGTCACCGATAATTCACCCCTCCACTTT. The genes are TRBV2 and TRBJ1-6, with no clear D. CDR1 and CDR2 from the germline V gene are SNHLY and FYNNEI. Between the trimmed V and J ends, which lost 6 bases and 5 bases, there was a span of 8 bases. The CDR3 has 13 amino acids.